A selection of T cell receptor beta chains follows, all from one sample in a study of shared clonotypes between healthy human individuals. Clones were sequenced by immunoSEQ multiplex PCR, and TCRdb holds only the in-frame ones, with some missing. This table has hundreds of thousands of clones, less than 85% appearing once. Sequenced: memory CD4+ T cells sorted from blood. These receptors came from a woman in her 30s in good health. CDR3s include the opening cysteine and the closing phenylalanine or tryptophan. Fields, in order: V gene, D gene, J gene, clone size, CDR3 protein, CDR3 DNA. The D gene is left open where the match is weak. Only part of the rows carry a size: once, few, many, or a class if the clone is expanded.

TRBV27	-	TRBJ1-2	-	CASSPWTTEGYTF	TGTGCCAGCAGTCCATGGACGACGGAGGGCTACACCTTC
TRBV28	-	TRBJ2-2	-	CASSLVYTGELFF	TGTGCCAGCAGTTTAGTCTACACCGGGGAGCTGTTTTTT
TRBV19	TRBD1	TRBJ2-7	-	CASSIRTGGYEQYF	TGTGCCAGTAGTATCAGGACAGGGGGCTACGAGCAGTACTTC
TRBV19	-	TRBJ2-6	-	CASSIRPGLSGANVLTF	TGTGCCAGTAGTATACGTCCAGGCCTCTCTGGGGCCAACGTCCTGACTTTC
TRBV5-4	TRBD1	TRBJ2-2	few	CASSSTGGAGTGELFF	TGTGCCAGCAGCTCCACAGGGGGAGCGGGCACCGGGGAGCTGTTTTTT
TRBV19	-	TRBJ1-4	-	CASTQGIREKLFF	TGTGCCAGTACCCAGGGGATTCGGGAAAAACTGTTTTTT
TRBV5-1	-	TRBJ2-4	-	CASSTGAYSGGDIQYF	TGCGCCAGCAGCACAGGAGCGTATTCGGGGGGCGACATTCAGTACTTC
TRBV5-1	TRBD2	TRBJ2-5	-	CASSMLAGGPQETQYF	TGCGCCAGCAGCATGTTAGCGGGAGGACCACAAGAGACCCAGTACTTC
TRBV10-1	-	TRBJ2-2	-	CASRLGYTGELFF	TGCGCCAGCAGGCTGGGGTACACCGGGGAGCTGTTTTTT
TRBV14	-	TRBJ2-1	-	CASSQEEYEQFF	TGTGCCAGCAGCCAAGAAGAGTATGAGCAGTTCTTC